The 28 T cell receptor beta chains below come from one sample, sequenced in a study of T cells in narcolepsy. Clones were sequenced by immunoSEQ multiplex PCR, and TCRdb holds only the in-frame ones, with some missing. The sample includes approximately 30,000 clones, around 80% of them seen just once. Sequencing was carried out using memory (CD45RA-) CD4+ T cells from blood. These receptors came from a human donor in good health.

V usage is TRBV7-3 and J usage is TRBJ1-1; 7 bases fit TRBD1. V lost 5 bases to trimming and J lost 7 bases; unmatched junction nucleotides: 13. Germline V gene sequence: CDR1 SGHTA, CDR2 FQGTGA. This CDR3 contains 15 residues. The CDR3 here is CASSPGQVVSVEAFF. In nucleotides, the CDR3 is TGTGCCAGCAGCCCCGGACAGGTTGTGTCCGTTGAAGCTTTCTTT.

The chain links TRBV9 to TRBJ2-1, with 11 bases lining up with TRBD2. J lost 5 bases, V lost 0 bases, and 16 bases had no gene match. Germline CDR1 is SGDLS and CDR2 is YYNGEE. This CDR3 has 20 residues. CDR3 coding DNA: TGTGCCAGCAGCGTAGTGGCAGGGGGTAGACTAGCGGGGACCGACAATGAGCAGTTCTTC. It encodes CASSVVAGGRLAGTDNEQFF.

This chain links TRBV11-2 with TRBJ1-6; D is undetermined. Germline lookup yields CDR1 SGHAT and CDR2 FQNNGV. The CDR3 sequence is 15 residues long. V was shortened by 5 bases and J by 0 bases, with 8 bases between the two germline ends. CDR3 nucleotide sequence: TGTGCCAGCAGCGCGCGGAGCTCCTATAATTCACCCCTCCACTTT. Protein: CASSARSSYNSPLHF. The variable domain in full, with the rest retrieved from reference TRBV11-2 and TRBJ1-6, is EAGVAQSPRYKIIEKRQSVAFWCNPISGHATLYWYQQILGQGPKLLIQFQNNGVVDDSQLPKDRFSAERLKGVDSTLKIQPAKLEDSAVYLCASSARSSYNSPLHFGNGTRLTVT.

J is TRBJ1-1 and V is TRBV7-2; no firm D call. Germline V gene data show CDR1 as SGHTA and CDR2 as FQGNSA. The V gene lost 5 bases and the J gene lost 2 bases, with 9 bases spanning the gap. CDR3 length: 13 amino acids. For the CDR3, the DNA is TGTGCCAGCAGCCCACGGACCAACACTGAAGCTTTCTTT. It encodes CASSPRTNTEAFF.

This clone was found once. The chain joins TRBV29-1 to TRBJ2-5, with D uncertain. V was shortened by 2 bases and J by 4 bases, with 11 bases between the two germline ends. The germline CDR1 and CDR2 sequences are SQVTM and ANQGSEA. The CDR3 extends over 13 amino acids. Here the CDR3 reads CSVEYGVGETQYF. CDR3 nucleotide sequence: TGCAGCGTTGAATATGGGGTCGGAGAGACCCAGTACTTC.

CDR3 in amino acids: CASSPAWGQFF. The CDR3 DNA follows: TGTGCCAGCAGTCCCGCCTGGGGGCAGTTCTTC. The V and J genes are TRBV28 and TRBJ2-1; D is uncertain. The V end was cut by 5 bases, the J end by 12 bases, with 11 bases between. The CDR3 runs to 11 residues. Germline V gene sequence: CDR1 MDHEN, CDR2 SYDVKM. Combining the CDR3 with reference TRBV28 and TRBJ2-1 gives the whole variable domain DVKVTQSSRYLVKRTGEKVFLECVQDMDHENMFWYRQDPGLGLRLIYFSYDVKMKEKGDIPEGYSVSREKKERFSLILESASTNQTSMYLCASSPAWGQFFGPGTRLTVL.

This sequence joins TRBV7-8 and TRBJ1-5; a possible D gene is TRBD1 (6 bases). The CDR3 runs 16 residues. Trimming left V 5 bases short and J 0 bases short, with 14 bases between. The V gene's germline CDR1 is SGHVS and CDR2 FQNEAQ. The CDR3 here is CASSPSGQFSNQPQHF. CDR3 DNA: TGTGCCAGCAGCCCTTCTGGACAGTTTAGCAATCAGCCCCAGCATTTT.

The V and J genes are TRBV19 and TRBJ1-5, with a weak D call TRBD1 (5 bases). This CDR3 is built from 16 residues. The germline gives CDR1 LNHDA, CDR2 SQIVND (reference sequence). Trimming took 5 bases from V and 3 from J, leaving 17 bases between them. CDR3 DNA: TGTGCCAGTAGTTCGTCGGGACGGGGGATCAATCAGCCCCAGCATTTT. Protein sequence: CASSSSGRGINQPQHF.

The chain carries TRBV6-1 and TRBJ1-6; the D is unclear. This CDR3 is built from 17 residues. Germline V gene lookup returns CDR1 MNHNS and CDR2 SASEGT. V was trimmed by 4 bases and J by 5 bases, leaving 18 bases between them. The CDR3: CASSGGPRYRNNSPLHF. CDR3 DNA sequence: TGTGCCAGCAGTGGAGGGCCGAGGTATCGGAATAATTCACCCCTCCACTTT.

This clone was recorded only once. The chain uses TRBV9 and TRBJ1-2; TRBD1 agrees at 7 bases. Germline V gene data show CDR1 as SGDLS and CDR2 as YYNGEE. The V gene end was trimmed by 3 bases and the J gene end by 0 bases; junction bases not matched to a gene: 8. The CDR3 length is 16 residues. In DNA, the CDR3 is TGTGCCAGCAGCGAACCAGGGGGGAGATCTAACTATGGCTACACCTTC. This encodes CASSEPGGRSNYGYTF. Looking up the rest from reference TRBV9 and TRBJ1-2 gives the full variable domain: DSGVTQTPKHLITATGQRVTLRCSPRSGDLSVYWYQQSLDQGLQFLIQYYNGEERAKGNILERFSAQQFPDLHSELNLSSLELGDSALYFCASSEPGGRSNYGYTFGSGTRLTVV.

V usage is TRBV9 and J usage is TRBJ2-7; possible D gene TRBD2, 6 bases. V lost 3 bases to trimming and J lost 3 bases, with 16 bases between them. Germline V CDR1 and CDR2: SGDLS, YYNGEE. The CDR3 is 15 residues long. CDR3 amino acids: CASSASPSVHYEQYF. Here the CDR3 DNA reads TGTGCCAGCAGCGCCTCTCCTAGCGTGCACTACGAGCAGTACTTC.

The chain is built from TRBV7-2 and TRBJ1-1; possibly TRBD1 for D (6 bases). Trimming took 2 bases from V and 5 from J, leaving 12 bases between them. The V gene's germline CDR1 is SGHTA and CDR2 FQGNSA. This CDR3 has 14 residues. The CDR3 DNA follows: TGTGCCAGCAGCTTATATTCGCAGGGGACTGAAGCTTTCTTT. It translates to CASSLYSQGTEAFF.

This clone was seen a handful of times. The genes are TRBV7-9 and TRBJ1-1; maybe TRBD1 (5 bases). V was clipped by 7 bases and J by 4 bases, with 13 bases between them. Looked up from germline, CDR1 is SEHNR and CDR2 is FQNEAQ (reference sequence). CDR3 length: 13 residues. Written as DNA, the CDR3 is TGTGCCAGCACCCTAGGGGTCGGCACTGAAGCTTTCTTT. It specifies CASTLGVGTEAFF.

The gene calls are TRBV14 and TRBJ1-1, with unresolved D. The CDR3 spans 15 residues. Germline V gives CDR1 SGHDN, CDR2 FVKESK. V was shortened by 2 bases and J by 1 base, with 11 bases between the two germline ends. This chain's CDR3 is CASSQFGVGNTEAFF. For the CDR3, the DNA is TGTGCCAGCAGCCAATTCGGGGTGGGGAACACTGAAGCTTTCTTT. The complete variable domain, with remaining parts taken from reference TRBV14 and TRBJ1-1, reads EAGVTQFPSHSVIEKGQTVTLRCDPISGHDNLYWYRRVMGKEIKFLLHFVKESKQDESGMPNNRFLAERTGGTYSTLKVQPAELEDSGVYFCASSQFGVGNTEAFFGQGTRLTVV.

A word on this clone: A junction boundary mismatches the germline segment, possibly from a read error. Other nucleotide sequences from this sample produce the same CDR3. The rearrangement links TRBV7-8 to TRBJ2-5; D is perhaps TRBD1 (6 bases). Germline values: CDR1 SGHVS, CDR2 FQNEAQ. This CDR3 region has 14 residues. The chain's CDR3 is CASNEGHNQETQYF. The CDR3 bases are TGTGCCAGCAACGAGGGACACAACCAGGAGACCCAGTACTTC.

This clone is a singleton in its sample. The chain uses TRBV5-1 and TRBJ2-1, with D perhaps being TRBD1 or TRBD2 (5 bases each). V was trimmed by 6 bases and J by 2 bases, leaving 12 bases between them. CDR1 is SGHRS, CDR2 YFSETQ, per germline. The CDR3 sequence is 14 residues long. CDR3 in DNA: TGCGCCAGCAAGTCAGGGACCACCTACAATGAGCAGTTCTTC. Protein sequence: CASKSGTTYNEQFF.

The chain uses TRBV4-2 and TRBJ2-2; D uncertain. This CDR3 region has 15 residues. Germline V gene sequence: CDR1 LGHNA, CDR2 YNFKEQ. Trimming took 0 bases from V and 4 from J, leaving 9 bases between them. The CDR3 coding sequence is TGTGCCAGCAGCCAAGATGGCCAGTTCACCGGGGAGCTGTTTTTT. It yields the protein CASSQDGQFTGELFF.

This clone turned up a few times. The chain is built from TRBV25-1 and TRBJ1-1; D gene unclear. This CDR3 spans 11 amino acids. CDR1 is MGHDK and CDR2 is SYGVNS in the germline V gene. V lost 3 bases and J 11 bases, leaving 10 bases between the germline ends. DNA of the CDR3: TGTGCCAGCAGTGATTACCTCTGGGCTTTCTTT. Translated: CASSDYLWAFF.

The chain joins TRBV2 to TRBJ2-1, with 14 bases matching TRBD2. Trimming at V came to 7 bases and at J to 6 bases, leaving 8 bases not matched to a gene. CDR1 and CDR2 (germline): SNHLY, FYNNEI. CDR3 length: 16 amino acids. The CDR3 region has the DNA TGTGCCAGCACCGCCTCGACTAGCGGGAGGGCCAATGAGCAGTTCTTC. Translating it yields CASTASTSGRANEQFF.

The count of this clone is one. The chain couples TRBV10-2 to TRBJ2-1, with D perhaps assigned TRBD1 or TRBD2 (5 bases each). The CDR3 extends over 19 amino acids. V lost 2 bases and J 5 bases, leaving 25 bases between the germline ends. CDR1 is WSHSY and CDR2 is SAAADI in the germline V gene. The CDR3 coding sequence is TGCGCCAGCAGTGAGGCCGTGATTAAAACCGGGACGGCAAACAATGAGCAGTTCTTC. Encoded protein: CASSEAVIKTGTANNEQFF.

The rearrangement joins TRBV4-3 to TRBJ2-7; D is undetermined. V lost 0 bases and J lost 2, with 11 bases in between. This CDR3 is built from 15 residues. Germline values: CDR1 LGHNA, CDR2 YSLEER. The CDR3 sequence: CASSQDPGVAYEQYF. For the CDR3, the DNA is TGCGCCAGCAGCCAAGATCCTGGTGTGGCCTACGAGCAGTACTTC.

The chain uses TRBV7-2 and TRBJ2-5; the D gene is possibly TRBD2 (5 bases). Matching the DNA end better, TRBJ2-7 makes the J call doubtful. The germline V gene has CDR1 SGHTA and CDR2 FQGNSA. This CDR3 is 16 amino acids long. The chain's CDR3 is CASSPPRQRSFYEQYF. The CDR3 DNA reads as TGTGCCAGCAGCCCCCCCCGGCAGCGGAGCTTCTACGAGCAGTACTTC.

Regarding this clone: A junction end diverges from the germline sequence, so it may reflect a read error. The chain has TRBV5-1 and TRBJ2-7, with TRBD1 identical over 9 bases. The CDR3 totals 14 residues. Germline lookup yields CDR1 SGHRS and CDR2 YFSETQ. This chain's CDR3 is CASSPDRGTGEQYF. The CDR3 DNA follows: TGTGCCAGCAGCCCGGACAGGGGAACAGGCGAGCAGTACTTC.

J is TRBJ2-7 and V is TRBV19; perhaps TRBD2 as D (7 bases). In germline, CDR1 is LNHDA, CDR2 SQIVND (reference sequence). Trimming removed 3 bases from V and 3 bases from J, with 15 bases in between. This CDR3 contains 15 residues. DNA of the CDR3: TGTGCCAGTAGTATTCTATTAGGGGGGGACTACGAGCAGTACTTC. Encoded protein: CASSILLGGDYEQYF.

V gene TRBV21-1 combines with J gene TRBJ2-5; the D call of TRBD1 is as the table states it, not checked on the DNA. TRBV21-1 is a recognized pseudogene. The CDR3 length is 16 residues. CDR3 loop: CASSAPLGQGEETQYF. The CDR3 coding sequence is TGTGCCAGCAGCGCCCCGTTAGGACAGGGGGAAGAGACCCAGTACTTC.

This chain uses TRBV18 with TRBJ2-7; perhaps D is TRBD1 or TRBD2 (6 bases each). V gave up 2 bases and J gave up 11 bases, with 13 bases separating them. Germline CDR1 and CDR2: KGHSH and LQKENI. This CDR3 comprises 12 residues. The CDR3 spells CASSPDGGGKYF. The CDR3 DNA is TGTGCCAGCTCACCAGATGGAGGGGGAAAGTACTTC.

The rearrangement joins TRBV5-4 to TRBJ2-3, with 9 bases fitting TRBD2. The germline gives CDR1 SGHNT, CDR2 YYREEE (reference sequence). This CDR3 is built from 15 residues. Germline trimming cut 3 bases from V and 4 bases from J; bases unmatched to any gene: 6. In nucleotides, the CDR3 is TGTGCCAGCAGCTGGGGCGGGGGGGCCTCAGATACGCAGTATTTT. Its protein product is CASSWGGGASDTQYF.

The CDR3 protein is CASSQGGHLNYGYTF. The CDR3 DNA follows: TGTGCCAGCAGCCAAGGAGGACACCTTAACTATGGCTACACCTTC. V usage is TRBV14 and J usage is TRBJ1-2, with D possibly being TRBD1 (5 bases). This CDR3 contains 15 residues. Germline V lookup: CDR1 SGHDN, CDR2 FVKESK. V lost 1 base and J 1 base, leaving 10 bases between the germline ends. The variable domain in full, completed from reference TRBV14 and TRBJ1-2, reads EAGVTQFPSHSVIEKGQTVTLRCDPISGHDNLYWYRRVMGKEIKFLLHFVKESKQDESGMPNNRFLAERTGGTYSTLKVQPAELEDSGVYFCASSQGGHLNYGYTFGSGTRLTVV.